This T cell receptor (beta chain) originates from a study of cytomegalovirus exposure and HLA in healthy donors. PCR involved 60 Vbeta and 13 Jbeta primers. Assay: immunoSEQ multiplex PCR; the TCRdb copy retains only in-frame clones and omits some. The data contain some 130,000 clones, about 72% of them singletons. Healthy bone marrow donors made up the donors. The length of the CDR3 is 16 residues. Germline V gives CDR1 MNHEY, CDR2 SVGAGI. V gave up 1 base and J gave up 3 bases; unmatched junction bases: 7. Sequenced material: PBMCs. This receptor was taken from a female donor in good health and CMV-seronegative. J is TRBJ1-2 and V is TRBV6-5, with 8 nucleotides matching TRBD1. CDR3 DNA: TGTGCCAGCAGTTACTTGGACAGGGCGTTTGACTATGGCTACACCTTC. Amino acid sequence: CASSYLDRAFDYGYTF.